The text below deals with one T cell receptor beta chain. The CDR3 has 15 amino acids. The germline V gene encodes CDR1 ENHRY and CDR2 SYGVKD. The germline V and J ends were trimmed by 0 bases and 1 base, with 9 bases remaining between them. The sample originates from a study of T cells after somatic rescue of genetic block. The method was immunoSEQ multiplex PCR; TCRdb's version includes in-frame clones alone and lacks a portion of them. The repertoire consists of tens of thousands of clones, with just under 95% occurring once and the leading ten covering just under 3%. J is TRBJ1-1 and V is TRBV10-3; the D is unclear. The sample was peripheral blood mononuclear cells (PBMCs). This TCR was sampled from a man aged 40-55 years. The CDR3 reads CAISESPRANTEAFF. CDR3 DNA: TGTGCCATCAGTGAGTCCCCGCGGGCGAACACTGAAGCTTTCTTT.